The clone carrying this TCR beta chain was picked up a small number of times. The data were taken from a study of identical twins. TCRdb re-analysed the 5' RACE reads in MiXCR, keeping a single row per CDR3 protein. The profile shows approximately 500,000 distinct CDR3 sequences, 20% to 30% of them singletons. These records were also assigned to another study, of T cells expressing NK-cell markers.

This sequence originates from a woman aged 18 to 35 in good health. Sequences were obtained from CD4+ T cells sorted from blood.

The CDR3 DNA is TGTGCCAGCAGCCAAGCGTGGAATACGCAGTATTTT. It specifies CASSQAWNTQYF. The chain has TRBV3-1 and TRBJ2-3, with D unclear. V gave up 1 base and J gave up 7 bases, with 6 bases separating them. CDR1 is LGHDT, CDR2 YNNKEL, per germline (reference sequence). This CDR3 comprises 12 residues.